Presented here are 24 T cell receptor beta chains from one specimen sequenced in a study of shared clonotypes between healthy human individuals. The naive CD8 subset, CD45RO-negative cells positively selected for CCR7, excluded terminally differentiated effector memory CD45RA+ cells. The data were produced by immunoSEQ multiplex PCR, yet TCRdb's version contains in-frame clones alone and is incomplete. This table has hundreds of thousands of clones, approximately 95% appearing once. Sequenced: naive CD8+ T cells sorted from blood. These receptors came from a woman aged 30 to 39 in good health.

The chain has TRBV7-8 and TRBJ2-5; 11 bases fit TRBD2. With the DNA end fitting TRBJ2-7 better, the J assignment may be wrong. CDR3 length equals 16 residues. CDR1 SGHVS and CDR2 FQNEAQ come from the germline V gene. CDR3 amino acids: CASSHYGTSGNYEQYF. The CDR3 nucleotides are TGTGCCAGCAGCCACTACGGGACTAGCGGTAACTACGAGCAGTACTTC.

This chain joins TRBV5-6 and TRBJ2-1; 11 nucleotides align to TRBD2. The CDR3 loop spans 16 amino acids. V was pared by 1 base and J by 9 bases, with 9 bases of the junction left unmatched. Germline assignment: CDR1 SGHDT and CDR2 YYEEEE. The DNA for the CDR3 is TGTGCCAGCAGCTTGCGTCTAGCGGGAGGTTTTGGTGAGCAGTTCTTC. It codes for CASSLRLAGGFGEQFF.

The V and J genes are TRBV5-5 and TRBJ2-7; D could derive from TRBD1 or TRBD2 (5 bases each). This CDR3 spans 15 amino acids. The ends were cut back, 4 bases at V and 9 bases at J, with 23 bases in the middle. In germline, CDR1 is SGHKS, CDR2 YYEKEE (reference sequence). The chain's CDR3 is CASSPRTNPYEGQYF. The CDR3 DNA sequence: TGTGCCAGCAGCCCCAGGACAAATCCCTACGAGGGGCAGTACTTC. Complete variable domain (other parts from reference TRBV5-5 and TRBJ2-7): DAGVTQSPTHLIKTRGQQVTLRCSPISGHKSVSWYQQVLGQGPQFIFQYYEKEERGRGNFPDRFSARQFPNYSSELNVNALLLGDSALYLCASSPRTNPYEGQYFGPGTRLTVT.

The V call is TRBV7-9, the J call TRBJ2-7, with D tentatively TRBD1 (6 bases). CDR3 length: 13 residues. V was clipped by 3 bases and J by 3 bases, with 9 bases between them. CDR1 is SEHNR and CDR2 is FQNEAQ in the germline V gene (reference sequence). The CDR3: CASSLGAGYEQYF. The CDR3 nucleotides are TGTGCCAGCAGCTTGGGGGCTGGCTACGAGCAGTACTTC.

The rearrangement joins TRBV28 to TRBJ1-5; 8 bases agree with TRBD1. With 6 bases clipped from V and 7 bases from J, the junction kept 8 bases outside the gene matches. This CDR3 spans 14 amino acids. The germline V gene has CDR1 MDHEN and CDR2 SYDVKM. CDR3 loop: CASSQDRGGQPQHF. The CDR3 region has the DNA TGTGCCAGCAGCCAAGACAGGGGTGGCCAGCCCCAGCATTTT.

This clone was seen just once. The chain combines TRBV28 with TRBJ1-1, with 10 bases identical to TRBD1. V gave up 4 bases and J gave up 8 bases; unmatched junction bases: 10. CDR1 MDHEN and CDR2 SYDVKM come from the germline V gene. The CDR3 runs to 15 residues. Written as DNA, the CDR3 is TGTGCCAGCAGTTCCGCTAGGGGGACAGGGGTGGAAGCTTTCTTT. Protein: CASSSARGTGVEAFF.

V gene TRBV9 combines with J gene TRBJ2-2; D gene ambiguous. Trimming pared 4 bases from V and 3 bases from J, leaving 10 bases between. Germline CDR1 reads SGDLS; CDR2 reads YYNGEE. This CDR3 is 14 amino acids long. As DNA, the CDR3 is TGTGCCAGCAGCTTGATTCCGGACACCGGGGAGCTGTTTTTT. It specifies CASSLIPDTGELFF.

CDR3 region: CASSIPRREGVYNEQFF. CDR3 sequence (DNA): TGTGCCAGTAGTATACCCCGGCGGGAGGGTGTGTACAATGAGCAGTTCTTC. This chain joins TRBV19 and TRBJ2-1, with 9 positions matching TRBD2. CDR3 size: 17 residues. Losses at the gene ends were 2 bases for V and 4 bases for J; bases not matched to a gene: 9. The V gene's germline CDR1 is LNHDA and CDR2 SQIVND (reference sequence).

The chain joins TRBV29-1 to TRBJ2-5; TRBD1 is a possible D gene (5 bases). CDR3 length: 15 amino acids. Per germline, CDR1 SQVTM and CDR2 ANQGSEA. Trimming left V 7 bases short and J 9 bases short, with 27 bases between. CDR3 nucleotide sequence: TGCAGCGGTTGTGCCCAGGACGGCGAACAGGTGGCCCAGTACTTC. This encodes CSGCAQDGEQVAQYF.

J is TRBJ2-7 and V is TRBV28; tentative D call: TRBD1 (6 bases). CDR3 length: 17 amino acids. Trimming cost V 2 bases and J 3 bases, with 20 bases left between them. Per germline, CDR1 MDHEN and CDR2 SYDVKM. The CDR3 DNA sequence: TGTGCCAGCAGTTTAGTATTGAGACAGGCCAACTTCTACGAGCAGTACTTC. It encodes CASSLVLRQANFYEQYF.

CDR3 in amino acids: CASSWSGTSGEQFF. The CDR3 coding sequence is TGTGCCAGCAGCTGGAGCGGGACCAGTGGTGAGCAGTTCTTC. J is TRBJ2-1 and V is TRBV11-2; 7 bases are a match to TRBD2. CDR1 and CDR2 from the germline V gene are SGHAT and FQNNGV. The V and J ends lost 4 bases and 9 bases, in that order; junction bases with no gene match: 9. The CDR3 is made up of 14 amino acids. Variable domain in full (rest from reference TRBV11-2 and TRBJ2-1): EAGVAQSPRYKIIEKRQSVAFWCNPISGHATLYWYQQILGQGPKLLIQFQNNGVVDDSQLPKDRFSAERLKGVDSTLKIQPAKLEDSAVYLCASSWSGTSGEQFFGPGTRLTVL.

The sample holds a few counts of this clone. CDR3 region: CAWSVGYPRGRTEAFF. CDR3 nucleotides: TGTGCCTGGAGTGTTGGATATCCACGGGGAAGGACTGAAGCTTTCTTT. J is TRBJ1-1 and V is TRBV30; D remains ambiguous. V dropped 0 bases and J dropped 5 bases, with 19 bases sitting between them. This CDR3 region has 16 residues. Germline loops: CDR1 GTSNPN, CDR2 SVGIG (reference sequence).

This rearrangement joins TRBV5-1 to TRBJ1-1, with D possibly matching TRBD1 (6 bases). Germline V CDR1 and CDR2: SGHRS, YFSETQ. CDR3 length equals 14 residues. The V gene lost 0 bases and the J gene lost 1 base, with 7 bases spanning the gap. This chain's CDR3 is CASSLDRENTEAFF. The CDR3 nucleotides read TGCGCCAGCAGCTTGGACAGGGAGAACACTGAAGCTTTCTTT.

The chain couples TRBV14 to TRBJ2-1; a weak D match, TRBD1 (6 bases). Per germline, CDR1 SGHDN and CDR2 FVKESK. The V and J ends lost 5 bases and 3 bases respectively, with 8 bases between them. This CDR3 has 13 residues. The CDR3 loop is CASSNRDYNEQFF. The DNA for the CDR3 is TGTGCCAGCAGCAACAGGGACTACAATGAGCAGTTCTTC.

The chain combines TRBV5-6 with TRBJ1-1; the D gene is possibly TRBD1 (6 bases). The V end lost 2 bases, the J end lost 5 bases, and 13 bases lay between the germline ends. Germline CDR1 reads SGHDT; CDR2 reads YYEEEE. The CDR3 spans 14 residues. As DNA, the CDR3 is TGTGCCAGCAGCTTAGGCCAGGGGAGGACTGAAGCTTTCTTT. Translated: CASSLGQGRTEAFF.

The V and J genes are TRBV13 and TRBJ2-5, with 8 bases identical to TRBD1. V shed 2 bases, J shed 2 bases, and the junction held 4 bases outside the gene matches. CDR1 is PRHDT, CDR2 FYEKMQ, per germline (reference sequence). CDR3 length equals 15 residues. CDR3 DNA: TGTGCCAGCAGCTTACAGGGGACAGGTCAAGAGACCCAGTACTTC. This codes for CASSLQGTGQETQYF.

Here the CDR3 reads CASTQGAIYEQYF. The CDR3 DNA reads TGTGCCAGCACCCAGGGGGCCATCTACGAGCAGTACTTC. This sequence joins TRBV6-6 and TRBJ2-7, with TRBD1 matching 8 bases. Trimming at V came to 7 bases and at J to 3 bases, leaving 5 bases not matched to a gene. The CDR3 has 13 residues. In germline, CDR1 is MNHNY, CDR2 SVGAGI (reference sequence).

The chain has TRBV7-2 and TRBJ1-1; no clear D gene. V was clipped by 5 bases and J by 7 bases, with 8 bases between them. Germline V gene sequence: CDR1 SGHTA, CDR2 FQGNSA. This CDR3 is 11 amino acids long. This chain's CDR3 is CASSIRDEAFF. CDR3 nucleotides: TGTGCCAGCAGCATACGGGATGAAGCTTTCTTT.

This rearrangement joins TRBV5-4 to TRBJ2-6; D might be TRBD2 (5 bases). V lost 4 bases and J 2 bases, leaving 16 bases between the germline ends. From germline, CDR1 is SGHNT and CDR2 YYREEE (reference sequence). The CDR3 loop spans 17 amino acids. CDR3 residues: CASSPAGLITGANVLTF. Written as DNA, the CDR3 is TGTGCCAGCAGCCCCGCGGGCCTAATAACTGGGGCCAACGTCCTGACTTTC.

The chain employs TRBV28 and TRBJ2-3; D perhaps matches TRBD1 (5 bases). There are 17 residues in the CDR3. The germline gives CDR1 MDHEN, CDR2 SYDVKM. Trimming pared 10 bases from V and 4 bases from J, leaving 27 bases between. CDR3 protein: CATSVVGASPYSDTQYF. As DNA, the CDR3 is TGTGCCACCTCGGTTGTTGGGGCCTCTCCCTACTCAGATACGCAGTATTTT. Drawing the rest from reference TRBV28 and TRBJ2-3, the complete variable domain is DVKVTQSSRYLVKRTGEKVFLECVQDMDHENMFWYRQDPGLGLRLIYFSYDVKMKEKGDIPEGYSVSREKKERFSLILESASTNQTSMYLCATSVVGASPYSDTQYFGPGTRLTVL.

Here the CDR3 reads CASSLVRGPGANVLTF. Written as DNA, the CDR3 is TGTGCCAGCAGCTTGGTGCGGGGGCCTGGGGCCAACGTCCTGACTTTC. The chain recombines TRBV5-6 with TRBJ2-6; D possibly corresponds to TRBD2 (7 bases). The CDR3 spans 16 residues. V lost 0 bases and J 2 bases, leaving 9 bases between the germline ends. Per germline, CDR1 SGHDT and CDR2 YYEEEE.

The chain has TRBV5-4 and TRBJ2-7; D possibly corresponds to TRBD2 (6 bases). The CDR3 contains 13 residues. CDR1 SGHNT and CDR2 YYREEE come from the germline V gene (reference sequence). V was pared by 4 bases and J by 5 bases, with 13 bases between. The CDR3 DNA reads TGTGCCAGCAGCGGGGAGGCCTATAACGAGCAGTACTTC. Translation gives CASSGEAYNEQYF. Full variable domain (remainder filled in from reference TRBV5-4 and TRBJ2-7): ETGVTQSPTHLIKTRGQQVTLRCSSQSGHNTVSWYQQALGQGPQFIFQYYREEENGRGNFPPRFSGLQFPNYSSELNVNALELDDSALYLCASSGEAYNEQYFGPGTRLTVT.

The V gene is TRBV7-9, the J gene TRBJ2-3; 14 nucleotides align to TRBD2. CDR3 length: 16 residues. Trimming cost V 5 bases and J 2 bases; bases outside gene matches: 3. Germline V gives CDR1 SEHNR, CDR2 FQNEAQ (reference sequence). The CDR3 DNA sequence: TGTGCCAGCAGCACGACTAGCGGGAGGGCCACAGATACGCAGTATTTT. Its protein product is CASSTTSGRATDTQYF.

V usage is TRBV15 and J usage is TRBJ2-3; D is tentatively TRBD1 or TRBD2 (5 bases each). V lost 0 bases and J 4 bases, leaving 20 bases between the germline ends. The CDR3 loop spans 18 amino acids. Germline V gene sequence: CDR1 LNHNV, CDR2 YYDKDF (reference sequence). CDR3 sequence: CATSRDGSGTKGADTQYF. Written as DNA, the CDR3 is TGTGCCACCAGCAGAGACGGCTCGGGGACCAAGGGCGCAGATACGCAGTATTTT.